This TCR beta chain comes out of a study of cytomegalovirus exposure and HLA in healthy donors. J gave up 3 bases and V 2 bases, and 4 bases lay outside the gene matches. CDR3 size: 15 residues. The germline V gene has CDR1 KGHSH and CDR2 LQKENI. Study results and limitations: The study labeled 170 or so TCR beta chains cytomegalovirus-associated.

Some clones are missing from TCRdb's copy, which holds only in-frame ones; the method was immunoSEQ multiplex PCR. Of about 73,000 clones in the sample, 85% to 90% are singletons; the top ten hold 3.8%. Turning to this clone: Its matching antigen is unknown.

The sequence was obtained from a woman between 18 and 29 years old in good health and CMV-seropositive. The specimen was PBMCs. V and J are TRBV18 and TRBJ2-3; 8 bases agree with TRBD1. The CDR3 sequence is CASSPSGGGTDTQYF. CDR3 coding DNA: TGTGCCAGCTCACCATCAGGGGGCGGGACAGATACGCAGTATTTT.